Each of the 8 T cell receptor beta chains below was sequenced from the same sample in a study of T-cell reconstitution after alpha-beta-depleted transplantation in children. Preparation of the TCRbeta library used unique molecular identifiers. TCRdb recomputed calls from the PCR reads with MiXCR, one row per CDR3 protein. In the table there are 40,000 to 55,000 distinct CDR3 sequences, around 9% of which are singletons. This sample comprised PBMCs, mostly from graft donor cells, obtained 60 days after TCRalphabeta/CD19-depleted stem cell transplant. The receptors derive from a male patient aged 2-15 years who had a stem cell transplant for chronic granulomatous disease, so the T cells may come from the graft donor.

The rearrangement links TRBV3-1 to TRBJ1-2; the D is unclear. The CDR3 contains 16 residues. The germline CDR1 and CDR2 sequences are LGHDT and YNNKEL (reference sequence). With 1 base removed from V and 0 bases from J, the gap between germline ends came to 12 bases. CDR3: CASSQVRGKPNYGYTF. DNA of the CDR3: TGTGCCAGCAGCCAAGTTCGTGGGAAACCTAACTATGGCTACACCTTC.

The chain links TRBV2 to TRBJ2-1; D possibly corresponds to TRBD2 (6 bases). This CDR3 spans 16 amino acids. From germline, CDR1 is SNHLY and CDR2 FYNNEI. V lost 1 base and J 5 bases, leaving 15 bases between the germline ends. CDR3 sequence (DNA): TGTGCCAGCAGTGAAGGGAAGGGACTCAGGGACAATGAGCAGTTCTTC. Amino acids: CASSEGKGLRDNEQFF.

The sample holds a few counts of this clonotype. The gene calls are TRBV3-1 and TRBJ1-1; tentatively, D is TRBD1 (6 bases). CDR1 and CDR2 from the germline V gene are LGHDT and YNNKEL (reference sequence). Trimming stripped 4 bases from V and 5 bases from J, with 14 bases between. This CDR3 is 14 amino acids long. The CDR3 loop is CASSPYRDLTEAFF. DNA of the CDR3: TGTGCCAGCAGCCCTTACAGGGACTTAACTGAAGCTTTCTTT.

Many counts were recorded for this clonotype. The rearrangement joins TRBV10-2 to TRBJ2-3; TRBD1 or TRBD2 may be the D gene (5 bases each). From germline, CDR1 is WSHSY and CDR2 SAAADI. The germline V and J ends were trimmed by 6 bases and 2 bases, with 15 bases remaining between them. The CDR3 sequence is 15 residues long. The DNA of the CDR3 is TGCGCCAGCAGATCGGGGTTGGGGCCCACAGATACGCAGTATTTT. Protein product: CASRSGLGPTDTQYF.

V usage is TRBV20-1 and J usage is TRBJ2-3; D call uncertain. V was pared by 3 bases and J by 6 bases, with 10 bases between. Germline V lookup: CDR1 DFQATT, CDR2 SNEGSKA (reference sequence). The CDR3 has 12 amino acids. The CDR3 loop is CSARVVGDTQYF. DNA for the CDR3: TGCAGTGCTAGGGTCGTCGGCGATACGCAGTATTTT.

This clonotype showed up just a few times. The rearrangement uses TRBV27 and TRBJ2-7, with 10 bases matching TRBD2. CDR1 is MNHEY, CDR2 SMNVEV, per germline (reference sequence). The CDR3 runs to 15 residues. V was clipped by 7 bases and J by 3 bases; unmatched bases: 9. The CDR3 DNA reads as TGTGCCAGCAAATTGATAGCTAGCGGGAGCTACGAGCAGTACTTC. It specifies CASKLIASGSYEQYF.

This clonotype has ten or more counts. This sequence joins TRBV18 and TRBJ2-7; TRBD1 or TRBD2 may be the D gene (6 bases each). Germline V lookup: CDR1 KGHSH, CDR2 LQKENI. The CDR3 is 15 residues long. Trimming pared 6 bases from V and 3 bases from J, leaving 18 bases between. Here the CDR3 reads CASSSSRGAFYEQYF. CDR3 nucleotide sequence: TGTGCCAGCTCCTCTTCGAGGGGGGCCTTCTACGAGCAGTACTTC. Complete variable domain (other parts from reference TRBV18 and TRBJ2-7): NAGVMQNPRHLVRRRGQEARLRCSPMKGHSHVYWYRQLPEEGLKFMVYLQKENIIDESGMPKERFSAEFPKEGPSILRIQQVVRGDSAAYFCASSSSRGAFYEQYFGPGTRLTVT.

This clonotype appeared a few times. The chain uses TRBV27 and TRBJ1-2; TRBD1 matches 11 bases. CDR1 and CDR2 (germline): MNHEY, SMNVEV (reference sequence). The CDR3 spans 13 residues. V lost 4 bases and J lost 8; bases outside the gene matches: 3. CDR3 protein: CASSSDRGRGYTF. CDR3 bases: TGTGCCAGCAGTTCGGACAGGGGGCGCGGCTACACCTTC.